This T cell receptor (beta chain) was sequenced in a study of Graves' ophthalmopathy and Graves' hyperthyroidism. CDR3 length equals 15 residues. CDR1 is SNHLY, CDR2 FYNNEI, per germline. The V end lost 6 bases, the J end lost 0 bases, and 12 bases lay between the germline ends. Study-level points and caveats: Most thyroid clonotypes with frequency above 0.001 were detected in blood too.

Researchers turned away patients with other autoimmune diseases, uncontrolled infections, pregnancy or lactation. Clinicians diagnosed using symptoms, serum thyroxine, TRAb, thyroid ultrasound and orbital computed tomography. About 10 ml of fresh blood yielded the PBMCs by density gradient. A note on this clonotype: Its antigen is not known.

Beta-chain TCR CDR3 regions were amplified from RNA transcripts. A first-round RT-PCR used HTBI primers, followed by a second-round multiplex PCR. Via MiXCR, TCRdb re-called the multiplex PCR reads, giving one row per CDR3 protein. This sample has tens of thousands of distinct CDR3 sequences, with roughly half found just once. The specimen sequenced was peripheral blood. The receptor was derived from an adult man with Graves' ophthalmopathy. V gene TRBV2 combines with J gene TRBJ2-4, with D unresolved. The CDR3: CASSLKELAKNIQYF. The CDR3 DNA sequence: TGTGCCAGCAGCCTTAAGGAACTAGCCAAAAACATTCAGTACTTC.